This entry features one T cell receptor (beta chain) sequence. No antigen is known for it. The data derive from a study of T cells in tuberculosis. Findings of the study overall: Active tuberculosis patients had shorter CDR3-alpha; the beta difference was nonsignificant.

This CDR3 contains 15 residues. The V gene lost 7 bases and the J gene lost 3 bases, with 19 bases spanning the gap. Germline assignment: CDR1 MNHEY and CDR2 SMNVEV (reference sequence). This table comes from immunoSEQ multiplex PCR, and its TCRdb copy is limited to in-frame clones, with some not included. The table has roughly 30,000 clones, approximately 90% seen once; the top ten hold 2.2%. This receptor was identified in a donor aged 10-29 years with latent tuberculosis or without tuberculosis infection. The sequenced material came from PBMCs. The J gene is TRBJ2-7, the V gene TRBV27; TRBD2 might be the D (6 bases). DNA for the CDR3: TGTGCCAGCATGGGGTTAATGGGGGGTCTCTACGAGCAGTACTTC. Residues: CASMGLMGGLYEQYF.